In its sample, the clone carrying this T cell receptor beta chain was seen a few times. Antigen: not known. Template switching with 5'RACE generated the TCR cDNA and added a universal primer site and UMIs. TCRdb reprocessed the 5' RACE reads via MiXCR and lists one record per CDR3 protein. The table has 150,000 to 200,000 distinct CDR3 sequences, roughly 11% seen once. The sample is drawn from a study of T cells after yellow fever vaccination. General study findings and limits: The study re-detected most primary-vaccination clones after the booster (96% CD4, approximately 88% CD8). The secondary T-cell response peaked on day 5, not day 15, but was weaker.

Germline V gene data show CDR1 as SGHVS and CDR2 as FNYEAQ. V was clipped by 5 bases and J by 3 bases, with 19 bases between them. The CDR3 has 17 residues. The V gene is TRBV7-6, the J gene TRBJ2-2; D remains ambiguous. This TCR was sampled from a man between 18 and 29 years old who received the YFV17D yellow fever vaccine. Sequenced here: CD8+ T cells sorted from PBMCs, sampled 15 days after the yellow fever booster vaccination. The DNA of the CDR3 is TGTGCCAGCAGCCCCACCCCGCCCCTAGGAGACACCGGGGAGCTGTTTTTT. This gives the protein CASSPTPPLGDTGELFF. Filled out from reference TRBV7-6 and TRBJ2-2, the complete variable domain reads GAGVSQSPRYKVTKRGQDVALRCDPISGHVSLYWYRQALGQGPEFLTYFNYEAQQDKSGLPNDRFSAERPEGSISTLTIQRTEQRDSAMYRCASSPTPPLGDTGELFFGEGSRLTVL.